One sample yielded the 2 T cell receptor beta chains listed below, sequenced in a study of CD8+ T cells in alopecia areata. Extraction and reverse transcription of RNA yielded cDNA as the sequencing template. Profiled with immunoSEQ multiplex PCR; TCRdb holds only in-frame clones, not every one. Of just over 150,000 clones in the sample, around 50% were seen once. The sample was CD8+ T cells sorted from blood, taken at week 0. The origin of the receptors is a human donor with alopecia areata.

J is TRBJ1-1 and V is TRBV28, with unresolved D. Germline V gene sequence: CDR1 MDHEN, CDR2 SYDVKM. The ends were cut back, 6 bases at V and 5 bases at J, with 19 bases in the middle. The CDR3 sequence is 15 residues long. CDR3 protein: CASSRLSLGGTEAFF. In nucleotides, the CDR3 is TGTGCCAGCAGCCGGCTCAGTCTCGGAGGGACTGAAGCTTTCTTT.

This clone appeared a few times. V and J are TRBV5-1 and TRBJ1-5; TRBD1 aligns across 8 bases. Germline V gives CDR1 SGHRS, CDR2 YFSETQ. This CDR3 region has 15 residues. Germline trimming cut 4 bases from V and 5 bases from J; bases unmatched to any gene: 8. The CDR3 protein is CASSPEAGGHQPQHF. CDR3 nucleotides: TGCGCCAGCAGCCCGGAGGCAGGGGGCCATCAGCCCCAGCATTTT. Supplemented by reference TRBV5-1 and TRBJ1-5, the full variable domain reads KAGVTQTPRYLIKTRGQQVTLSCSPISGHRSVSWYQQTPGQGLQFLFEYFSETQRNKGNFPGRFSGRQFSNSRSEMNVSTLELGDSALYLCASSPEAGGHQPQHFGDGTRLSIL.